A single sample gave rise to the 19 T cell receptor beta chains below, sequenced in a study of T-cell reconstitution after alpha-beta-depleted transplantation in children. Unique molecular identifiers were incorporated when the TCRbeta library was constructed. One entry per CDR3 protein results from TCRdb running MiXCR on the PCR reads. The repertoire consists of over 550,000 distinct CDR3 sequences, with about 11% occurring once and the leading ten covering roughly 4%. The source was PBMCs from the stem cell graft donor, collected from the stem cell graft. The origin of the receptors is a human donor who donated a stem cell graft to a child with acute myeloid leukemia.

In its sample, this clonotype was seen a few times. CDR3 bases: TGTGCCAGCAGATCCTTCGCCACTAATGAAAAACTGTTTTTT. Amino acid sequence: CASRSFATNEKLFF. This chain joins TRBV5-5 and TRBJ1-4; unclear D gene. The V gene lost 5 bases and the J gene lost 2 bases, with 10 bases spanning the gap. Germline CDR1 is SGHKS and CDR2 is YYEKEE (reference sequence). The CDR3 has 14 residues.

In its sample, this clonotype was seen a few times. The chain recombines TRBV11-1 with TRBJ2-7; D remains ambiguous. The V and J ends lost 5 bases and 3 bases respectively, with 26 bases between them. The CDR3 extends over 18 amino acids. Per germline, CDR1 SGHAT and CDR2 FQDESV (reference sequence). CDR3 region: CASSGPRTPPYRDYEQYF. Written as DNA, the CDR3 is TGTGCCAGCAGCGGCCCGCGGACGCCGCCCTACCGAGACTACGAGCAGTACTTC.

The V call is TRBV7-2, the J call TRBJ2-3, with TRBD2 matching 7 bases. The V gene end was trimmed by 3 bases and the J gene end by 3 bases; junction bases not matched to a gene: 6. CDR1 is SGHTA, CDR2 FQGNSA, per germline. The CDR3 is 15 amino acids. CDR3 sequence (DNA): TGTGCCAGCAGCTTTCTGGGTAGCGGGACAGATACGCAGTATTTT. Translated, it gives CASSFLGSGTDTQYF.

The V call is TRBV15, the J call TRBJ2-5; 12 positions match TRBD1. In germline, CDR1 is LNHNV, CDR2 YYDKDF (reference sequence). The CDR3 is 18 residues long. Unmatched junction bases numbered 13, after V lost 3 bases and J lost 5 bases. The CDR3 bases are TGTGCCACCAGCAGCCCCTCGTCGGGACAGGGGGCCATGGAGACCCAGTACTTC. Residues: CATSSPSSGQGAMETQYF.

This clonotype was seen only a few times. The rearrangement uses TRBV4-2 and TRBJ2-1, with unresolved D. Per germline, CDR1 LGHNA and CDR2 YNFKEQ. This CDR3 is built from 11 residues. V was clipped by 5 bases and J by 9 bases, with 8 bases between them. CDR3 loop: CASSNSREQFF. CDR3 nucleotide sequence: TGTGCCAGCAGCAACTCACGTGAGCAGTTCTTC.

This clonotype occurred a few times. The chain links TRBV5-4 to TRBJ2-3; 9 positions match TRBD1. V lost 0 bases to trimming and J lost 4 bases; unmatched junction nucleotides: 6. Germline CDR1 SGHNT, CDR2 YYREEE (reference sequence). The CDR3 is 16 residues long. The CDR3 DNA is TGTGCCAGCAGCTTGGTGGGACAGGGTGGGGCAGATACGCAGTATTTT. Amino acids: CASSLVGQGGADTQYF.

This clonotype occurred a few times. The chain links TRBV12-3 or TRBV12-4 to TRBJ2-7; tentative D call: TRBD2 (6 bases). This CDR3 comprises 12 residues. V was clipped by 3 bases and J by 6 bases, with 9 bases between them. DNA for the CDR3: TGTGCCAGCAGTTTTTCGGGAGCCGAGCAGTACTTC. Its translation: CASSFSGAEQYF.

The chain couples TRBV5-1 to TRBJ1-1, with no clear D. Germline V CDR1 and CDR2: SGHRS, YFSETQ. V gave up 3 bases and J gave up 0 bases, with 9 bases separating them. The CDR3 contains 14 residues. This CDR3 is CASSSVELNTEAFF. CDR3 in DNA: TGCGCCAGCAGCTCGGTCGAGTTGAACACTGAAGCTTTCTTT.

This clonotype was seen many times. Its ends do not fully match the called genes, so a read error is possible. The CDR3 protein is CASSPRGKGETQYF. The DNA of the CDR3 is TGTGCTAGCAGCCCCCGGGGGAAGGGGGAGACCCAGTACTTC. The chain recombines TRBV7-7 with TRBJ2-5; a possible D gene is TRBD2 (6 bases). The CDR3 extends over 14 amino acids. Germline V CDR1 and CDR2: SSHAT, FNYEAQ (reference sequence).

This clonotype was seen ten or more times. The V gene is TRBV27, the J gene TRBJ2-1; 10 positions agree with TRBD2. V shed 8 bases, J shed 5 bases, and the junction held 12 bases outside the gene matches. Per germline, CDR1 MNHEY and CDR2 SMNVEV (reference sequence). The CDR3 totals 16 residues. The CDR3 loop reads CASYSLGTSVDNEQFF. In nucleotides, the CDR3 is TGTGCCAGCTATTCACTTGGGACTAGCGTAGACAATGAGCAGTTCTTC.

This clonotype has more than one count but fewer than ten. The V call is TRBV29-1, the J call TRBJ1-5, with D perhaps matching TRBD1 (6 bases). The V gene lost 4 bases and the J gene lost 8 bases, with 15 bases spanning the gap. The CDR3 has 13 residues. In germline, CDR1 is SQVTM, CDR2 ANQGSEA. The CDR3 sequence is CSVAGQGNEPQHF. CDR3 coding DNA: TGCAGCGTTGCAGGTCAGGGGAATGAGCCCCAGCATTTT.

Comment on this clonotype: Given a much more abundant clone one base away, this may be a read error. The V call is TRBV20-1, the J call TRBJ2-1; a possible D gene is TRBD2 (5 bases). Germline CDR1 reads DFQATT; CDR2 reads SNEGSKA (reference sequence). CDR3 size: 11 residues. The CDR3 nucleotides are TGCAGTGCCTCTCCTAGGTGGGAGCAGATCTTC. Amino acids: CSASPRWEQIF.

This clonotype was found a few times. This chain links TRBV7-6 with TRBJ1-4; tentatively, D is TRBD1 (6 bases). CDR3 size: 16 residues. Trimming stripped 2 bases from V and 5 bases from J, with 15 bases between. Looked up from germline, CDR1 is SGHVS and CDR2 is FNYEAQ. CDR3 nucleotide sequence: TGTGCCAGCAGCTTAACAGGGCCGCCTGGGAATGAAAAACTGTTTTTT. This sequence encodes CASSLTGPPGNEKLFF.

CDR3 in amino acids: CASSPPMDSGANVLTF. CDR3 in DNA: TGTGCCAGCAGTCCCCCGATGGACTCTGGGGCCAACGTCCTGACTTTC. This sequence joins TRBV7-9 and TRBJ2-6; D not certain. The CDR3 consists of 16 residues. The V and J ends lost 6 bases and 0 bases respectively, with 12 bases between them. Looked up from germline, CDR1 is SEHNR and CDR2 is FQNEAQ (reference sequence). Together with reference TRBV7-9 and TRBJ2-6, the CDR3 gives the full variable domain: DTGVSQNPRHKITKRGQNVTFRCDPISEHNRLYWYRQTLGQGPEFLTYFQNEAQLEKSRLLSDRFSAERPKGSFSTLEIQRTEQGDSAMYLCASSPPMDSGANVLTFGAGSRLTVL.

This clonotype was picked up a small number of times. This chain connects TRBV2 to TRBJ2-1; D not resolved. The CDR3 contains 12 residues. V gave up 6 bases and J gave up 9 bases, with 12 bases separating them. Germline V gene sequence: CDR1 SNHLY, CDR2 FYNNEI. The CDR3 sequence is CASSYSGVEQFF. Here the CDR3 DNA reads TGTGCCAGCAGCTATTCAGGAGTTGAGCAGTTCTTC.

This clonotype occurred a few times. The V call is TRBV5-1, the J call TRBJ1-1; D ambiguous. Deletions cut 3 bases from V and 0 bases from J, with 6 bases between. CDR1 SGHRS and CDR2 YFSETQ come from the germline V gene. The CDR3 covers 13 residues. The DNA for the CDR3 is TGCGCCAGCAGCTGGAAGGTGAACACTGAAGCTTTCTTT. Amino acids: CASSWKVNTEAFF. The entire variable domain, with the rest obtained from reference TRBV5-1 and TRBJ1-1, is as follows: KAGVTQTPRYLIKTRGQQVTLSCSPISGHRSVSWYQQTPGQGLQFLFEYFSETQRNKGNFPGRFSGRQFSNSRSEMNVSTLELGDSALYLCASSWKVNTEAFFGQGTRLTVV.

The chain is built from TRBV20-1 and TRBJ2-3; D is perhaps TRBD2 (6 bases). The V end was cut by 7 bases, the J end by 6 bases, with 14 bases between. The CDR3 extends over 12 amino acids. Germline CDR1 is DFQATT and CDR2 is SNEGSKA (reference sequence). This CDR3 is CSVGLRGDTQYF. CDR3 sequence (DNA): TGCAGTGTTGGGCTTCGGGGGGATACGCAGTATTTT.

This clonotype showed up just a few times. The chain carries TRBV12-3 or TRBV12-4 and TRBJ1-1; no reliable D call. This CDR3 is 13 amino acids long. The V and J ends lost 1 base and 6 bases respectively, with 9 bases between them. The CDR3 sequence: CASSLGGRPEAFF. The CDR3 region has the DNA TGTGCCAGCAGTTTAGGAGGCCGCCCTGAAGCTTTCTTT.

In its sample, this clonotype was seen many times. Here the CDR3 reads CASSLVGTGGAGELFF. For the CDR3, the DNA is TGTGCCAGCAGCTTAGTTGGGACAGGGGGGGCCGGGGAGCTGTTTTTT. The chain carries TRBV7-2 and TRBJ2-2; the match to TRBD1 covers 11 bases. J lost 6 bases, V lost 1 base, and 4 bases had no gene match. Germline V gives CDR1 SGHTA, CDR2 FQGNSA. This CDR3 contains 16 residues.